Sequencing of this T cell receptor (beta chain) was carried out in a study of vaccination and CD4 T cells after COVID-19 (dated by TCRdb to between 2021 and 2024). In the study overall: Every convalescent patient had a positive nasal swab PCR test for SARS-CoV-2, with mild disease in nine patients and severe disease in one. In the convalescent cohort there were six males and four females, among whom were two Hispanic individuals, seven Caucasians, two Asians and one multiracial person. Two doses of either the Pfizer-BioNTech BNT162b2 vaccine (n=8) or the Moderna mRNA-1273 vaccine (n=2) were administered to participants. Post-COVID blood samples from convalescent patients were collected a median of roughly 100 days after diagnosis, with a range of roughly 30 to 170 days. The time from the second vaccine dose to post-vaccine blood sampling had a median of roughly 70 days and ranged from roughly 13 to 241 days. Overlapping spike peptide pools from SARS-CoV-2 and from the common cold coronaviruses HCoV-NL63, HCoV-OC43 and HCoV-229E were used as culture stimuli. Control cultures used a CEFX viral epitope pool as positive control, an HIV-1 Nef peptide pool as negative control, or no peptide. In under 13 COVID-19 convalescent patients and a handful of infection-naive healthy vaccine recipients, researchers compared the spike-specific CD4+ TCR repertoire from before mRNA vaccination with the repertoire from after. Broad study findings and their caveats: In convalescent patients, nearly all vaccine-specific clones (304 of 307) were found to be mono-reactive for SARS-CoV-2 spike rather than cross-reactive with common cold coronaviruses. Only a relatively small number of convalescent patients were included in the study, and early timepoints following natural infection were not analyzed. The median number of SARS-CoV-2-reactive clonotypes rose from about 19 after infection to roughly 38 after vaccination, but the change was not significant. Among convalescent patients, a median around 83% of the SARS-CoV-2-reactive clones seen after vaccination appeared only after vaccination, which suggests priming specific to the vaccine.

As to this clonotype: It has no known antigen specificity. No much larger clonotype is one base removed from it; base qualities were not supplied.

The label giving this sample's treatment or condition can be read as: approximately nine-day PBMC culture with coronavirus spike peptide pools or control peptides (ViraFEST assay). The study used the ViraFEST assay, which expanded antigen-specific T cells with peptide pools and then identified expanded clonotypes by TCR sequencing. The convalescent patients' positive SARS-CoV-2 PCR tests were from March to December 2020, which was before the Alpha, Beta and Delta variants emerged in the United States. About 2 million PBMCs per well were cultured in IMDM with approximately 5.5% human AB serum and roughly 9.3 IU/ml IL-2, plus 10 ug/ml peptide pools. On days 3 and 7, half of the culture medium was replaced with fresh IL-2-containing medium. Once the cells had been in culture for less than 12 days, the EasySep CD4+ T cell isolation kit was used to isolate CD4+ T cells by negative selection. PBMCs were separated from whole blood using Ficoll-Paque Plus gradient centrifugation and then either used fresh or cryopreserved at -140C. Each culture condition was generally run in triplicate wells.

Receptors were amplified or captured by PCR. At the Johns Hopkins FTIC core, DNA from the cultured CD4+ T cells underwent TCR sequencing with the Oncomine TCR Beta short-read assay. The QIAamp micro DNA kit was used to extract genomic DNA from the cultured CD4+ T cells. Oncomine TCR Beta libraries from cultured CD4+ T cells were pooled using unique dual indexes and sequenced on an Illumina iSeq 100. On the study's bioinformatics: Non-productive sequences were removed, and CDR3s not starting with C, not ending with F or W, or shorter than 7 amino acids were discarded. The MANAFEST web application identified antigen-specific clonotypes by comparing peptide-stimulated wells against reference wells and other culture wells. Positive clones required FDR below 0.05, an odds ratio above 5, and productive frequency above 0.1% in at least two of three replicate wells. A clonotype counted as cross-reactive if it showed significant expansion both in the SARS-CoV-2 spike wells and in at least one common cold coronavirus spike condition. Similarity between CDR3 sequences was evaluated in R version 3.6.1 using Levenshtein distances (stringdist) and unrooted phylogenetic trees (ape). TCRdb trimmed public reads at Q25 via fastp, called clones via MiXCR and kept in-frame beta chains. For every CDR3 protein sequence, its rows merge into one entry that carries the most common genes and DNA. TCRdb's processing, not the study's, gives the V and J calls here. The sample table holds fewer than 15,000 distinct CDR3 sequences, of which 50% to 65% were seen once. The biggest ten clones account for around 12% of the sample.

For CDR1 and CDR2, the germline V gene (reference sequence) lists SEHNR and FQNEAQ. The CDR3 starts with the cysteine, ends with the phenylalanine, and has 12 residues. The kept DNA is CDR3 alone, 36 bases in frame from the first base. The junction carries 4 bases between V and J, which are trimmed by 1 base and 6 bases respectively. This clonotype originated in a human donor who had recovered from COVID-19. The source material was CD4+ T cells from blood, cultured in vitro. The chain is made from TRBV7-9 and TRBJ2-1, with the D segment identity uncertain. At the DNA level, the sequence is TGTGCCAGCAGCTTAGAGGTCAATGAGCAGTTCTTC. This is translated as CASSLEVNEQFF.